Sequencing of this T cell receptor beta chain was carried out in a study of blood T cell repertoires in COVID-19. Study at large: Material from acute and convalescent COVID-19 was sourced from the United States, Italy and Spain. T cells, B-cell-depleted T cells, or PBMCs supplied cDNA or gDNA.

The germline V gene encodes CDR1 GTSNPN and CDR2 SVGIG (reference sequence). This CDR3 spans 15 amino acids. J was trimmed by 4 bases and V by 3 bases; bases with no gene match: 4. Authors' methods: Nucleated cell number was recorded as an estimate derived from reference gene primer amplification. Profiled with immunoSEQ multiplex PCR; TCRdb holds only in-frame clones, not every one. The DNA was the basis for D and trimming; V, J and clone size are from that table. Among about 60,000 clones listed, 75% to 80% were seen once. This sequence was found in a woman older than 75 with acute or convalescent COVID-19. The chain joins TRBV30 to TRBJ2-2; 11 nucleotides line up with TRBD2. The sequenced sample consisted of peripheral blood. CDR3 bases: TGTGCCTGGAGGCGGACTAGCGGGCGCACCGGGGAGCTGTTTTTT. Amino acids: CAWRRTSGRTGELFF.